These 13 T cell receptor beta chains were sequenced from one sample in a study of cytomegalovirus exposure and HLA in healthy donors. The PCR employed 60 Vbeta primers together with 13 Jbeta primers. The protocol was immunoSEQ multiplex PCR, while the TCRdb copy is restricted to in-frame clones and leaves out a portion. Of 100,000 to 150,000 clones listed, 75% to 85% are singletons. Sequencing input: PBMCs. The origin of the receptors is a woman between 40 and 50 years old in good health and CMV-seronegative.

This chain connects TRBV28 to TRBJ2-1, with 7 bases identical to TRBD2. Germline CDR1 is MDHEN and CDR2 is SYDVKM. The CDR3 length is 14 residues. V lost 4 bases and J lost 9; bases outside the gene matches: 9. CDR3 in DNA: TGTGCCAGCAGTTCCCTGGGAGGGGACGGTGAGCAGTTCTTC. Its translation is CASSSLGGDGEQFF.

Comment on this clone: Sequence at one end of the junction differs from germline and may be a read error. The chain has TRBV19 and TRBJ1-4; D is uncertain. The CDR3 has 15 amino acids. CDR1 and CDR2 from the germline V gene are LNHDA and SQIVND (reference sequence). CDR3 in amino acids: CASSISGVTSEKLFF. The CDR3 DNA reads TGTGCCAGTAGTATCAGCGGGGTGACTAGTGAAAAACTGTTTTTT.

The J gene is TRBJ2-7, the V gene TRBV19, with 9 nucleotides matching TRBD1. The germline CDR1 and CDR2 sequences are LNHDA and SQIVND (reference sequence). V lost 9 bases to trimming and J lost 0 bases; unmatched junction nucleotides: 6. The CDR3 loop spans 14 amino acids. The CDR3 bases are TGTGCCAGCAGCTCGACAGGGGGCTCCTACGAGCAGTACTTC. Residues: CASSSTGGSYEQYF.

The J gene is TRBJ2-3, the V gene TRBV28, with 7 bases fitting TRBD2. The CDR3 consists of 14 residues. The germline V gene encodes CDR1 MDHEN and CDR2 SYDVKM. The J segment lost 5 bases and the V segment lost 3 bases, leaving 5 bases of the junction unmatched. CDR3 sequence (DNA): TGTGCCAGCAGTTTTCTGCGGGAGTTAGATACGCAGTATTTT. It codes for CASSFLRELDTQYF.

The chain uses TRBV2 and TRBJ2-2; the D gene is possibly TRBD2 (5 bases). V gave up 4 bases and J gave up 2 bases, with 11 bases separating them. The germline CDR1 and CDR2 sequences are SNHLY and FYNNEI. The CDR3 extends over 15 amino acids. This CDR3 reads CASSGRTRNTGELFF. DNA of the CDR3: TGTGCCAGCAGTGGGAGGACCCGAAACACCGGGGAGCTGTTTTTT. Full variable domain (missing parts from reference TRBV2 and TRBJ2-2): EPEVTQTPSHQVTQMGQEVILRCVPISNHLYFYWYRQILGQKVEFLVSFYNNEISEKSEIFDDQFSVERPDGSNFTLKIRSTKLEDSAMYFCASSGRTRNTGELFFGEGSRLTVL.

V gene TRBV5-4 combines with J gene TRBJ2-7, with D uncertain. The CDR3 consists of 13 residues. Trimming removed 0 bases from V and 3 bases from J, with 7 bases in between. CDR1 is SGHNT and CDR2 is YYREEE in the germline V gene (reference sequence). CDR3 region: CASSLDGGYEQYF. CDR3 DNA: TGTGCCAGCAGCTTGGATGGCGGCTACGAGCAGTACTTC.

The chain recombines TRBV27 with TRBJ1-6; 8 bases map to TRBD1. Unmatched junction bases numbered 6, after V lost 4 bases and J lost 7 bases. There are 15 residues in the CDR3. Germline loops: CDR1 MNHEY, CDR2 SMNVEV (reference sequence). CDR3 bases: TGTGCCAGCAGTTCGAAGGACAGGGAGAATTCACCCCTCCACTTT. It is translated as CASSSKDRENSPLHF.

This clone was seen once. The V gene is TRBV29-1, the J gene TRBJ2-2; tentative D call: TRBD1 (6 bases). This CDR3 has 16 amino acids. CDR1 SQVTM and CDR2 ANQGSEA come from the germline V gene. Between the trimmed V and J ends, which lost 5 bases and 3 bases, there was a span of 19 bases. The CDR3 sequence is CSVQSGQGTDTGELFF. DNA of the CDR3: TGCAGCGTTCAGAGTGGGCAGGGGACGGACACCGGGGAGCTGTTTTTT.

The chain uses TRBV5-4 and TRBJ2-7; possibly TRBD2 for D (6 bases). Deletions cut 0 bases from V and 2 bases from J, with 12 bases between. The CDR3 contains 15 residues. CDR1 is SGHNT and CDR2 is YYREEE in the germline V gene (reference sequence). DNA of the CDR3: TGTGCCAGCAGCTTGGGTGGGACTTACCCCTACGAGCAGTACTTC. Residues: CASSLGGTYPYEQYF.

This clone showed up just a few times. The J gene is TRBJ1-4, the V gene TRBV6-6; the D is unclear. This CDR3 region has 13 residues. V was shortened by 4 bases and J by 8 bases, with 11 bases between the two germline ends. Germline-derived CDR1 and CDR2 are MNHNY and SVGAGI (reference sequence). The CDR3 DNA reads TGTGCCAGCAGTTTAAGGGAGGGCGAAAAACTGTTTTTT. Residues: CASSLREGEKLFF.

This clone was detected a few times. The CDR3, as DNA: TGTGCCAGCGTATCGCCCGGGGGCACTGAAGCTTTCTTT. This translates into CASVSPGGTEAFF. The V and J genes are TRBV6-5 and TRBJ1-1; the D gene is possibly TRBD1 (5 bases). CDR3 length equals 13 residues. Trimming left V 8 bases short and J 4 bases short, with 14 bases between. From germline, CDR1 is MNHEY and CDR2 SVGAGI.

The chain recombines TRBV5-1 with TRBJ2-7; a possible D gene is TRBD2 (6 bases). Trimming left V 1 base short and J 2 bases short, with 10 bases between. CDR3 size: 14 residues. CDR1 and CDR2 (germline): SGHRS, YFSETQ. DNA for the CDR3: TGCGCCAGCAGCTTGTTAGGCGGGACCTACGAGCAGTACTTC. This sequence encodes CASSLLGGTYEQYF.

The chain recombines TRBV7-9 with TRBJ2-3, with D possibly TRBD1 on 5 matching bases. V shed 5 bases and J shed 12 bases, with 9 bases lying between them. Germline CDR1 is SEHNR and CDR2 is FQNEAQ (reference sequence). This CDR3 has 10 residues. The CDR3 coding sequence is TGTGCCAGCAGCCCAGGACACCAGTATTTT. It codes for CASSPGHQYF.